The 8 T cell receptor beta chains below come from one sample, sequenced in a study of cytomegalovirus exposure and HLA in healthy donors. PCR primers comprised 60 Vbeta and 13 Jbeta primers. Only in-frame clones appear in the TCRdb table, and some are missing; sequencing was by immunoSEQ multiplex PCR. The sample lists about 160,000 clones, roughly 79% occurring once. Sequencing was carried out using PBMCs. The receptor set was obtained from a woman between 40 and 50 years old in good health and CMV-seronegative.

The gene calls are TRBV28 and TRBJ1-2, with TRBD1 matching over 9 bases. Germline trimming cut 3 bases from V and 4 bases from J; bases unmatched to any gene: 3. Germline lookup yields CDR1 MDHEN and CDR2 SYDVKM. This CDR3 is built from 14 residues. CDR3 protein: CASSLEQGAYGYTF. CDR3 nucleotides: TGTGCCAGCAGTTTGGAACAGGGGGCCTATGGCTACACCTTC.

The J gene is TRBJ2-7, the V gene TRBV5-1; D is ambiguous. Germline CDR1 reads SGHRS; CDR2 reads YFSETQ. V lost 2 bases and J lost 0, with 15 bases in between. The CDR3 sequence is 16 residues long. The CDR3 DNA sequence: TGCGCCAGCAGCTTCCGCATGGGCCCGTCCTCCTACGAGCAGTACTTC. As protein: CASSFRMGPSSYEQYF.

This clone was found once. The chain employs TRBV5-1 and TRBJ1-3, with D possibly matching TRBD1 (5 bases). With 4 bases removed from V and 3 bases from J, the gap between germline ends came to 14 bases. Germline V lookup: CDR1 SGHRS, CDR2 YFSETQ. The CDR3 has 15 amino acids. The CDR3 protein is CASSPGEADGNTIYF. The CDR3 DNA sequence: TGCGCCAGCAGCCCGGGGGAGGCGGATGGAAACACCATATATTTT.

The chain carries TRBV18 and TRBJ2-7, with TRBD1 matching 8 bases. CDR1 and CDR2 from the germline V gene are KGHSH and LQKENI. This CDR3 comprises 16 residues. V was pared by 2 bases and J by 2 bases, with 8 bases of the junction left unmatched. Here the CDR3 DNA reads TGTGCCAGCTCACCAAGAGGGTCAGGGGGCACCTACGAGCAGTACTTC. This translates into CASSPRGSGGTYEQYF. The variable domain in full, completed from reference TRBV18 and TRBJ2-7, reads NAGVMQNPRHLVRRRGQEARLRCSPMKGHSHVYWYRQLPEEGLKFMVYLQKENIIDESGMPKERFSAEFPKEGPSILRIQQVVRGDSAAYFCASSPRGSGGTYEQYFGPGTRLTVT.

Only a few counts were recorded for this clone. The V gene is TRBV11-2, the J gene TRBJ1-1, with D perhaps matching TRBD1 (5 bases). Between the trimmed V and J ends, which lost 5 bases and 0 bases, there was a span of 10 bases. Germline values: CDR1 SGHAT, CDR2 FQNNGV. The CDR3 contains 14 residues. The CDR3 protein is CASSATTVNTEAFF. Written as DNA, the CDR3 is TGTGCCAGCAGCGCCACGACAGTGAACACTGAAGCTTTCTTT.

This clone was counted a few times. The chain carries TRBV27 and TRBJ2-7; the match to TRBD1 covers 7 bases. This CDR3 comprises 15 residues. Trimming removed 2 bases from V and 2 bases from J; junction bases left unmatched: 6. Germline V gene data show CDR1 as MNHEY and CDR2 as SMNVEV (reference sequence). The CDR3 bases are TGTGCCAGCAGTTTAGCCGGGACAGAACCCTACGAGCAGTACTTC. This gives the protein CASSLAGTEPYEQYF.

The CDR3: CASSRGQGTDTQYF. DNA for the CDR3: TGCGCCAGCAGCCGTGGACAGGGAACAGATACGCAGTATTTT. The V and J genes are TRBV5-1 and TRBJ2-3, with TRBD1 matching over 8 bases. This CDR3 comprises 14 residues. Germline V gene sequence: CDR1 SGHRS, CDR2 YFSETQ. V gave up 4 bases and J gave up 3 bases; unmatched junction bases: 4. Based on the CDR3 plus reference TRBV5-1 and TRBJ2-3, the full variable domain is KAGVTQTPRYLIKTRGQQVTLSCSPISGHRSVSWYQQTPGQGLQFLFEYFSETQRNKGNFPGRFSGRQFSNSRSEMNVSTLELGDSALYLCASSRGQGTDTQYFGPGTRLTVL.

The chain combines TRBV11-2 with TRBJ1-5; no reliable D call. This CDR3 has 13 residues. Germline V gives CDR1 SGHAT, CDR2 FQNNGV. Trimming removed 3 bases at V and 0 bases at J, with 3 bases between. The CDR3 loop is CASSFHSNQPQHF. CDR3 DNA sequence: TGTGCCAGCAGCTTTCATAGCAATCAGCCCCAGCATTTT. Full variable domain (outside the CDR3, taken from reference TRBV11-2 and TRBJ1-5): EAGVAQSPRYKIIEKRQSVAFWCNPISGHATLYWYQQILGQGPKLLIQFQNNGVVDDSQLPKDRFSAERLKGVDSTLKIQPAKLEDSAVYLCASSFHSNQPQHFGDGTRLSIL.